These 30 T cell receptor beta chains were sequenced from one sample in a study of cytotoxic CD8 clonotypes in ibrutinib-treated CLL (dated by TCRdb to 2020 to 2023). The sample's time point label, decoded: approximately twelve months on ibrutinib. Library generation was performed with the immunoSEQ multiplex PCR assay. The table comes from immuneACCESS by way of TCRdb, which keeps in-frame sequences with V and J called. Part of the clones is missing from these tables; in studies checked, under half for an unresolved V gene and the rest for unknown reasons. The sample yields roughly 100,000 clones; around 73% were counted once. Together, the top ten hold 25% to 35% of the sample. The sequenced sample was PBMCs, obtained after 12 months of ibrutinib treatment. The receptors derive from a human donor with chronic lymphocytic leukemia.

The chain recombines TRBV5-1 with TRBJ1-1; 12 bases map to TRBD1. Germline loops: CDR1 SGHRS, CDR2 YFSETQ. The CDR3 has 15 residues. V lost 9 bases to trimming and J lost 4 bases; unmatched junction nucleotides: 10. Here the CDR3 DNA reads TGCGCCACAACAACGGGACAGGGGGCGGGCACTGAAGCTTTCTTT. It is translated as CATTTGQGAGTEAFF.

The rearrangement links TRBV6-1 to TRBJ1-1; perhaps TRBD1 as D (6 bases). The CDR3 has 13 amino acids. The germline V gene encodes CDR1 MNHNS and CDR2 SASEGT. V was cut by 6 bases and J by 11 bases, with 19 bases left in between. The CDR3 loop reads CASSATTGTRAFF. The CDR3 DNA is TGTGCCAGCAGCGCTACGACCGGGACACGGGCTTTCTTT.

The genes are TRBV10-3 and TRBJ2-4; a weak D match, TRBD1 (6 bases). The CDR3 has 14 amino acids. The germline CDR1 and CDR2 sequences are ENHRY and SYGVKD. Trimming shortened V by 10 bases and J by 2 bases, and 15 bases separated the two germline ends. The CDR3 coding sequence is TGTGCCACCTCCTTGGACAGATCCAAAAACATTCAGTACTTC. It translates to CATSLDRSKNIQYF.

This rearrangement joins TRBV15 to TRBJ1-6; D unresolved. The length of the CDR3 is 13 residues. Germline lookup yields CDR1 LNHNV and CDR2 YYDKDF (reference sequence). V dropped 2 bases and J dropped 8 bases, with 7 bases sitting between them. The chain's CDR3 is CATSRFKDSPLHF. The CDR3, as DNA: TGTGCCACCAGCAGATTTAAAGATTCACCCCTCCACTTT.

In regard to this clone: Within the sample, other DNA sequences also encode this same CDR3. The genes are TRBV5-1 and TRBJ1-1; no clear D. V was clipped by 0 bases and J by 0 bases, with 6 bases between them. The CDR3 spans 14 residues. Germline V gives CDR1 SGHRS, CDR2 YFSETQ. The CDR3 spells CASSLDSLNTEAFF. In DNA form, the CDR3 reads TGCGCCAGCAGCTTGGACAGTTTGAACACTGAAGCTTTCTTT.

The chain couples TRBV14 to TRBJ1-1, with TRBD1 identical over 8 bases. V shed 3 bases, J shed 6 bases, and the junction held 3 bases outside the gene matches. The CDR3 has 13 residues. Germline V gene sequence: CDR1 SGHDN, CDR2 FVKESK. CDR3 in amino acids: CASSQGQVSEAFF. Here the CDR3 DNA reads TGTGCCAGCAGCCAGGGACAGGTGTCTGAAGCTTTCTTT.

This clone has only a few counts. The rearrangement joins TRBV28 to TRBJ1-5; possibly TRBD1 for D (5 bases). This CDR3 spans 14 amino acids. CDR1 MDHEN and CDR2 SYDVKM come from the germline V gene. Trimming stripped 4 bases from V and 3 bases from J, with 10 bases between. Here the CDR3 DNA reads TGTGCCAGCAGTTCCGACAGACACAATCAGCCCCAGCATTTT. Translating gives CASSSDRHNQPQHF. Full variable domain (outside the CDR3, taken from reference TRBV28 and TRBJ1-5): DVKVTQSSRYLVKRTGEKVFLECVQDMDHENMFWYRQDPGLGLRLIYFSYDVKMKEKGDIPEGYSVSREKKERFSLILESASTNQTSMYLCASSSDRHNQPQHFGDGTRLSIL.

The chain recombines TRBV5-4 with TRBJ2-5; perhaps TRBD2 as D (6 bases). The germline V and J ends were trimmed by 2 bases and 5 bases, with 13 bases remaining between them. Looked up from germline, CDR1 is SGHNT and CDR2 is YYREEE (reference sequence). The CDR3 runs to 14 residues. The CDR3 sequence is CASSFLAGYETQYF. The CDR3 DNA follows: TGTGCCAGCAGCTTCTTGGCGGGGTATGAGACCCAGTACTTC.

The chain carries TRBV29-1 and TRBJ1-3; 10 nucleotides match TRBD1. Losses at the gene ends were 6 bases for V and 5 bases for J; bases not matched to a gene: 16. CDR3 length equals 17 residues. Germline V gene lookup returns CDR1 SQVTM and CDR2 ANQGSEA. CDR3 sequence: CSVAGTGALDWRNTIYF. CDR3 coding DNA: TGCAGCGTGGCCGGGACAGGGGCGCTGGATTGGAGAAACACCATATATTTT.

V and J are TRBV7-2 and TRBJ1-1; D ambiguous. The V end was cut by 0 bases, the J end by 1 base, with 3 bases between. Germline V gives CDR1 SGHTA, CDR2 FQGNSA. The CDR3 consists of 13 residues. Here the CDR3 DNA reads TGTGCCAGCAGCTTAGCGGGGAACACTGAAGCTTTCTTT. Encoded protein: CASSLAGNTEAFF.

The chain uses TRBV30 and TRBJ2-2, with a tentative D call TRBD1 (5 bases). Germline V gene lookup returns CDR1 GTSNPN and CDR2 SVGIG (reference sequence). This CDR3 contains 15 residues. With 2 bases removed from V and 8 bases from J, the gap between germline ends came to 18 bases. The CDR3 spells CAWSFPQTVWGELFF. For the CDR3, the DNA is TGTGCCTGGAGTTTTCCCCAGACAGTATGGGGGGAGCTGTTTTTT. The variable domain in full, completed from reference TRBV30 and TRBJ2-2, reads SQTIHQWPATLVQPVGSPLSLECTVEGTSNPNLYWYRQAAGRGLQLLFYSVGIGQISSEVPQNLSASRPQDRQFILSSKKLLLSDSGFYLCAWSFPQTVWGELFFGEGSRLTVL.

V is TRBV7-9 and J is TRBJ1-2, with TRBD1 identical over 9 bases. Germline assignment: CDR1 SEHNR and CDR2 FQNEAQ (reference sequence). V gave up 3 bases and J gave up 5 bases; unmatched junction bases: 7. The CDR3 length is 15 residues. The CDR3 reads CASSFPDRGRYGYTF. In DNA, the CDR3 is TGTGCCAGCAGCTTCCCCGACAGGGGGAGGTATGGCTACACCTTC.

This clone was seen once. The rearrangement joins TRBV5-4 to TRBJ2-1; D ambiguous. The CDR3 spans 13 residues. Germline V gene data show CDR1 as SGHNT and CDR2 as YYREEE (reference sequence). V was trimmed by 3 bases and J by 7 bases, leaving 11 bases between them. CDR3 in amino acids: CASSSSTGNEQFF. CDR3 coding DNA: TGTGCCAGCAGCTCTTCGACTGGAAATGAGCAGTTCTTC.

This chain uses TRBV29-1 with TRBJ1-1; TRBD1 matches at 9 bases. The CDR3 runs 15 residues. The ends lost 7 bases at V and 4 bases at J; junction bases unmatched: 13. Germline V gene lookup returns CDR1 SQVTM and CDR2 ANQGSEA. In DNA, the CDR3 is TGCAGCGCTCGGGGGACAGGGACAGCGGCCACTGAAGCTTTCTTT. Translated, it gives CSARGTGTAATEAFF.

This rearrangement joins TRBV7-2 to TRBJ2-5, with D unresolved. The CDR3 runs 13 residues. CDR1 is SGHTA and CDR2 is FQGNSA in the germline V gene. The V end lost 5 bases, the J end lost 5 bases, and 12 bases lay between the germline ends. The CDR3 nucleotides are TGTGCCAGCAGCCCTAATATAGTCGAGACCCAGTACTTC. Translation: CASSPNIVETQYF.

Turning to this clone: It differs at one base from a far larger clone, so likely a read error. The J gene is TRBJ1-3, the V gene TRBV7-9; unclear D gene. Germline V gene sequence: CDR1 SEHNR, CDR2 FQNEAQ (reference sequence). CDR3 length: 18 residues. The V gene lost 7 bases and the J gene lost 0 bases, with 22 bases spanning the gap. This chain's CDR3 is CASNIISPAIFSGNTIYF. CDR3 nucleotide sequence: TGTGCCAGCAACATTATCTCCCCGGCCATCTTCTCTGGAAACACCATATATTTT. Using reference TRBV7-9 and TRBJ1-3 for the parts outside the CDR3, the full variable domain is DTGVSQNPRHKITKRGQNVTFRCDPISEHNRLYWYRQTLGQGPEFLTYFQNEAQLEKSRLLSDRFSAERPKGSFSTLEIQRTEQGDSAMYLCASNIISPAIFSGNTIYFGEGSWLTVV.

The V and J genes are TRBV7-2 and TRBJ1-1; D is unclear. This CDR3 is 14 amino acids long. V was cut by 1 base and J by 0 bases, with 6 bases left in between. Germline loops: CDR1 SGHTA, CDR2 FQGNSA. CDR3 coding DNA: TGTGCCAGCAGCTTAGTCGCCATGAACACTGAAGCTTTCTTT. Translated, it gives CASSLVAMNTEAFF.

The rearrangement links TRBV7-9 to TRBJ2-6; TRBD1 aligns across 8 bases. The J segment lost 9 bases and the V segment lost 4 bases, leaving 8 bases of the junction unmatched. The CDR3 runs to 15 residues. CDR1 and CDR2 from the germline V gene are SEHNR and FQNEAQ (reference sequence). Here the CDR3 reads CASSSGDRKGNVLTF. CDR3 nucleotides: TGTGCCAGCAGCTCGGGGGACAGGAAAGGCAACGTCCTGACTTTC.

CDR3 loop: CSVVVGGTDTQYF. The CDR3 DNA sequence: TGCAGCGTTGTAGTAGGGGGCACAGATACGCAGTATTTT. This chain connects TRBV29-1 to TRBJ2-3; weak D call: TRBD1 (5 bases). The CDR3 is 13 amino acids. Germline assignment: CDR1 SQVTM and CDR2 ANQGSEA. Between the trimmed V and J ends, which lost 4 bases and 1 base, there was a span of 9 bases.

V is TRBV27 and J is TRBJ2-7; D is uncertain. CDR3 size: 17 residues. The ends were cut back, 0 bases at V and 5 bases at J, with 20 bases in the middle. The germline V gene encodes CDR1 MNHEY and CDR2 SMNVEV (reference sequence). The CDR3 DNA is TGTGCCAGCAGTTTATCCCCGGGTACGGCGGTCCGGGACGAGCAGTACTTC. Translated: CASSLSPGTAVRDEQYF.

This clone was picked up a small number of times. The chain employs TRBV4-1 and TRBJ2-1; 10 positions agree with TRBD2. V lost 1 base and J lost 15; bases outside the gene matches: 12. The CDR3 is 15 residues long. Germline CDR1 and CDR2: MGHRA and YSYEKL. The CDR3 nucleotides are TGCGCCAGCAGCCAAGGGACTGAGCGGGGGGGCCGCCGGTTCTTC. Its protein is CASSQGTERGGRRFF.

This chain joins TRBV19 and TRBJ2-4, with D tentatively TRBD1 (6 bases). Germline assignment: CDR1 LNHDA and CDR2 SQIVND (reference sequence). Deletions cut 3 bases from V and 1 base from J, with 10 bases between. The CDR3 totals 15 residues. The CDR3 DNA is TGTGCCAGTAGTATCAGGGGAGAGGCCAAAAACATTCAGTACTTC. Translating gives CASSIRGEAKNIQYF.

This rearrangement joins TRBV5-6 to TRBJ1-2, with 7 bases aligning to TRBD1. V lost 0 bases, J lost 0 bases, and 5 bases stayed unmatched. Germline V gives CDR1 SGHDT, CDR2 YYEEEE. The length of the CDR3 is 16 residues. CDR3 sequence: CASSLVGTETNYGYTF. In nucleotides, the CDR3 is TGTGCCAGCAGCTTGGTGGGGACAGAAACTAACTATGGCTACACCTTC.

The CDR3 region has the DNA TGTGCCTCAGGGCGGGAGAGTGATGGCTACACCTTC. Its protein is CASGRESDGYTF. The V call is TRBV6-5, the J call TRBJ1-2, with a possible D match to TRBD1 (5 bases). Trimming stripped 11 bases from V and 6 bases from J, with 16 bases between. The germline V gene has CDR1 MNHEY and CDR2 SVGAGI. This CDR3 is built from 12 residues.

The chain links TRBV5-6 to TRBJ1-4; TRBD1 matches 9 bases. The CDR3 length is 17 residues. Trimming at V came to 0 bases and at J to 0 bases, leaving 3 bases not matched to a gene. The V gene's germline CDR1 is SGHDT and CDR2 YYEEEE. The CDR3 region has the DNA TGTGCCAGCAGCTTGGCCGGACAGGGGTCAACTAATGAAAAACTGTTTTTT. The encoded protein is CASSLAGQGSTNEKLFF. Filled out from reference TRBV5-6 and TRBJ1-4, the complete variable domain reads DAGVTQSPTHLIKTRGQQVTLRCSPKSGHDTVSWYQQALGQGPQFIFQYYEEEERQRGNFPDRFSGHQFPNYSSELNVNALLLGDSALYLCASSLAGQGSTNEKLFFGSGTQLSVL.

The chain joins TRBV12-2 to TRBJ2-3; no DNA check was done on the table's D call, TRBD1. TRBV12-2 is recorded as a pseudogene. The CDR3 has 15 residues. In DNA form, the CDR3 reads TGTGCAAGTCGCTCCCGGGGACAGGCCACAGATACGCAGTATTTT. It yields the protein CASRSRGQATDTQYF.

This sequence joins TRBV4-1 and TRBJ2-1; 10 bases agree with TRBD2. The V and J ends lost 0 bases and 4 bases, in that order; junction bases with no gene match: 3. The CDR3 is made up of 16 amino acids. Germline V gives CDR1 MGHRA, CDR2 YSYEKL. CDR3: CASSQESLAGYNEQFF. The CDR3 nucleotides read TGCGCCAGCAGCCAAGAATCACTAGCGGGATACAATGAGCAGTTCTTC.

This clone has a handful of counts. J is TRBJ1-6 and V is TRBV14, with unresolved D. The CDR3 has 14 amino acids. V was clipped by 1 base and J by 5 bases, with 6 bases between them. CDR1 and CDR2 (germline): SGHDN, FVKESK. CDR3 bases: TGTGCCAGCAGCCAAGGCGGAAATAATTCACCCCTCCACTTT. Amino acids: CASSQGGNNSPLHF.

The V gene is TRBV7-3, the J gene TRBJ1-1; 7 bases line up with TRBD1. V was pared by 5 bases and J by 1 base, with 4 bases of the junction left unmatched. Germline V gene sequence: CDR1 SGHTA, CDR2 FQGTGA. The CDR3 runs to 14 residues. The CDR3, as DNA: TGTGCCAGCAGCCCACGACAGGGGAACACTGAAGCTTTCTTT. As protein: CASSPRQGNTEAFF.

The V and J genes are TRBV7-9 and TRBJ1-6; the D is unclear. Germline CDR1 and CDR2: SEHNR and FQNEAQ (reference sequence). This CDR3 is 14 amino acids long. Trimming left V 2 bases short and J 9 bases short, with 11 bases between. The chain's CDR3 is CASSLTVNSSPLHF. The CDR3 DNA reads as TGTGCCAGCAGCTTAACAGTGAATAGTTCACCCCTCCACTTT.